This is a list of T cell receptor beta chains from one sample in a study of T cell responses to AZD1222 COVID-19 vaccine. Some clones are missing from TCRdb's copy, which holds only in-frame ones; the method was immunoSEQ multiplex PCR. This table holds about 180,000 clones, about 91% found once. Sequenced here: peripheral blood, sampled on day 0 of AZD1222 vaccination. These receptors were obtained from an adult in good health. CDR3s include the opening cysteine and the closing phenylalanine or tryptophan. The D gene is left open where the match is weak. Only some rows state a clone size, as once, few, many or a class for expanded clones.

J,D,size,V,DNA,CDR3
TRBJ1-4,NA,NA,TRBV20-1,TGCAGTGCTAGTGAGCGGCGGACTAATGAAAAACTGTTTTTT,CSASERRTNEKLFF
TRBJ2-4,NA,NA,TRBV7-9,TGTGCCAGCAGCCGGTGGGAGGGGGCGGCCAAAAACATTCAGTACTTC,CASSRWEGAAKNIQYF
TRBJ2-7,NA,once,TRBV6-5,TGTGCCAGCAGGGACAGCTCCTCCTACGAGCAGTACTTC,CASRDSSSYEQYF
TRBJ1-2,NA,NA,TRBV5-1,TGCGCCAGCACGGGATCCGATGGCTACACCTTC,CASTGSDGYTF
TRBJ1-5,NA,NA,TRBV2,TGTGCCAGCCGTAGACTCCTCGAGAGCGGTCAGCCCCAGCATTTT,CASRRLLESGQPQHF
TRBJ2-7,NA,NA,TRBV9,TGTGCCAGCAGCGTAGGGGCAGTCTCCTACGAGCAGTACTTC,CASSVGAVSYEQYF
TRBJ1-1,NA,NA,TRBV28,TGTGCCAGCAGTTTATCGGACCGTGAGGAAGCTTTCTTT,CASSLSDREEAFF
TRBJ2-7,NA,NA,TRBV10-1,TGCGCCAGCAGTGCTGTGGGATACGAGCAGTACTTC,CASSAVGYEQYF
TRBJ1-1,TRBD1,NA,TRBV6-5,TGTGCCAGCAGTTGGGGACAGGGGTTCGCTGAAGCTTTCTTT,CASSWGQGFAEAFF
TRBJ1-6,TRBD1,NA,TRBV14,TGTGCCAGCAGCCAAGATCGGGCAGGGGGCCGGAGCTCCTATAATTCACCCCTCCACTTT,CASSQDRAGGRSSYNSPLHF
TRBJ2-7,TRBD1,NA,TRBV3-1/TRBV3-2,TGTGCCAGCAGCCTTATATCAGGGGGCTCCGAGCAGTACTTC,CASSLISGGSEQYF
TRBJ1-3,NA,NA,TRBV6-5,TGTGCCAGCAGCCGGGGGACGCCTGGAAACACCATATATTTT,CASSRGTPGNTIYF
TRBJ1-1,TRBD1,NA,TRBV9,TGTGCCAGCAGCCCCCGGGACAGGGGTGAAGCTTTCTTT,CASSPRDRGEAFF
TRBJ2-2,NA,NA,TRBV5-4,TGTGCCAGCAGCTTGGATTCGAACACCGGGGAGCTGTTTTTT,CASSLDSNTGELFF
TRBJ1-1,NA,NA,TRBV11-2,TGTGCCAGCAGCTTTAGCACTACGACAGGAGGGTCGAACACTGAAGCTTTCTTT,CASSFSTTTGGSNTEAFF
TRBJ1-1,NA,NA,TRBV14,TGTGCCAGCAGCCCGACCGGGACAATGAACACTGAAGCTTTCTTT,CASSPTGTMNTEAFF
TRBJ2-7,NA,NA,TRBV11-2,TGTGCCAGCAGCTTGAGGGGCTACGAGCAGTACTTC,CASSLRGYEQYF
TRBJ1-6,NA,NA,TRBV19,TGTGCCAGTAAGGGTGGGGGGGTACAATCACCCCTCCACTTT,CASKGGGVQSPLHF
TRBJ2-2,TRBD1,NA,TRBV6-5,TGTGCCAGCAGTCTACGACAGGGGGCCACCGGGGAGCTGTTTTTT,CASSLRQGATGELFF
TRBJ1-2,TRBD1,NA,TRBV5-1,TGCGCCAGCAGCCAACGGGACAGGGCGACCCTTAACTATGGCTACACCTTC,CASSQRDRATLNYGYTF
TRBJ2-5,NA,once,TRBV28,TGTGCCAGCACCCCCGGGGGCCAAGAGACCCAGTACTTC,CASTPGGQETQYF
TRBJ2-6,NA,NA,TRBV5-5,TGTGCCAGCAGCTTGGCGGGACGCCCCTCTGGGGCCAACGTCCTGACTTTC,CASSLAGRPSGANVLTF
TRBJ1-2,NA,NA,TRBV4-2,TGTGCCAGCAGCCAAGAGGGGTATAACTATGGCTACACCTTC,CASSQEGYNYGYTF
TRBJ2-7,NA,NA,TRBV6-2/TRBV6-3,TGTGCCAGCAGTTACCTCAGGGGTTACGAGCAGTACTTC,CASSYLRGYEQYF
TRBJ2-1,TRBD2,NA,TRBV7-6,TGTGCCAGCAGCTTAGCGTCCCCCCTAGCGGACTCCTACAATGAGCAGTTCTTC,CASSLASPLADSYNEQFF
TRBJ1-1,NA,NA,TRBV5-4,TGTGCCAGCAGCTTCGACAGGAACACTGAAGCTTTCTTT,CASSFDRNTEAFF
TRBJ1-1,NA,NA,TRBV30,TGTGCCGGACCAGGGAAAAACACTGAAGCTTTCTTT,CAGPGKNTEAFF
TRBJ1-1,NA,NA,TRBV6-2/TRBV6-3,TGTGCCAGCAGTTACGGCGTCCGGGTGTTCGGGGGCACTGAAGCTTTCTTT,CASSYGVRVFGGTEAFF
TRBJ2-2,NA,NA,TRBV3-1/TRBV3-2,TGTGCCAGCAGCCCCCGAGGACCGATCACCGGGGAGCTGTTTTTT,CASSPRGPITGELFF
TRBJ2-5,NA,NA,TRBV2,TGTGCCAGCAGTGAAAGGGCAGGCTTGGAGACCCAGTACTTC,CASSERAGLETQYF
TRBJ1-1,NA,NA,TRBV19,TGTGCCAGTAGGCCCCCGTGGGCAGGGAGGGACACTGAAGCTTTCTTT,CASRPPWAGRDTEAFF
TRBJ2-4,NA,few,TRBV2,TGTGCCAGCAGGGAAGAACAGGGCACGGCCAAAAACATTCAGTACTTC,CASREEQGTAKNIQYF
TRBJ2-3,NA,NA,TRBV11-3,TGTGCCAGCAGCCGAGGTGGGGGTACAGATACGCAGTATTTT,CASSRGGGTDTQYF
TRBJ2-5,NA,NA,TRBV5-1,TGCGCCAGCAGCCTCTGGACCCGAGAGACCCAGTACTTC,CASSLWTRETQYF
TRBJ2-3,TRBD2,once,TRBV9,TGTGCCAGCAGCGGGGGAGGGAGGGCTGCCACGCAGTATTTT,CASSGGGRAATQYF
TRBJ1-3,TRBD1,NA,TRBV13,TGTGCCAGCAGCTCCAAGCGGTGGGGGACAGCCGGAAACACCATATATTTT,CASSSKRWGTAGNTIYF
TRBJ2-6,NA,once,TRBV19,TGTGCCAGTGCACAGATTATCAGCTCTGGGGCCAACGTCCTGACTTTC,CASAQIISSGANVLTF
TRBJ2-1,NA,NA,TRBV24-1,TGTGCCACCAGTGCCCTAGACAATGAGCAGTTCTTC,CATSALDNEQFF
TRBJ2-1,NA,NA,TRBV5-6,TGTGCCAGCAGCTTCTATACCACTTCGAATTACAATGAGCAGTTCTTC,CASSFYTTSNYNEQFF
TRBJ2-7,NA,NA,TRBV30,TGTGCCTGGAGTAAGGCCTACGAGCAGTACTTC,CAWSKAYEQYF
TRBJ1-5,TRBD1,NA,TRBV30,TGTGCCTGGAGTTCGGACAGGGAGCAGCCCCAGCATTTT,CAWSSDREQPQHF
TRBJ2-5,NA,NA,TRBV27,TGTGCCAGCAGTTTATCAGGAGAGACCCAGTACTTC,CASSLSGETQYF
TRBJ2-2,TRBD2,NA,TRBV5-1,TGCGCCAGCAGCTCCAAAACGGATCGTTTAGCGGGCGGGGAGCTGTTTTTT,CASSSKTDRLAGGELFF
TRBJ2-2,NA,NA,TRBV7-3,TGTGCCAGCAGCTTAGAGGCCGGGGAGCTGTTTTTT,CASSLEAGELFF
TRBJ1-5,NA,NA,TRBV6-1,TGTGCCAGCAGTGAAGCGGGCCGAAGTCAGCCCCAGCATTTT,CASSEAGRSQPQHF
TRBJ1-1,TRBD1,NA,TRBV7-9,TGTGCCAGCAGCCCAGGGGGCGTTGAAGCTTTCTTT,CASSPGGVEAFF
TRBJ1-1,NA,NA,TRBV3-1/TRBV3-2,TGTGCCAGCAGGCAAGACCAGGGGACTGAAGCTTTCTTT,CASRQDQGTEAFF
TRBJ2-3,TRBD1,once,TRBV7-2,TGTGCCAGCAGAGGACAGGGTAGCGATACGCAGTATTTT,CASRGQGSDTQYF
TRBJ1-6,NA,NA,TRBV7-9,TGTGCCAGCAGTCCAGCGGACAGAGTTAATTCACCCCTCCACTTT,CASSPADRVNSPLHF
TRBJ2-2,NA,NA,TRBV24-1,TGTGCCACCAGTGATTTGTTCACTGTCTACGGCCGGAACACCGGGGAGCTGTTTTTT,CATSDLFTVYGRNTGELFF